This T cell receptor (beta chain) stems from a study of Ad26.COV2.S vaccination and SARS-CoV-2 variants. Study context: It was the COV1001 Ad26.COV2.S trial arm that included the donor. Overall study results and limits: While placebo recipients had lower spike-specific TCR breadth, vaccine recipients had more. Substantial response breadth was reportedly seen for spike-specific CD8+ and CD4+ T cells after vaccination.

Remarks on this clone: As yet, its antigen is unknown. Other nucleotide sequences from this sample produce the same CDR3.

This CDR3 spans 15 amino acids. V shed 4 bases and J 6 bases; nucleotides not matched to a gene: 4. Germline V gene data show CDR1 as KGHDR and CDR2 as SFDVKD. Treatment denoted: some 20 received Ad26.COV2.S at low or high dose, single or two shots; roughly five received placebo; per-sample allocation not given. The study sampled participants on day 63 after the first vaccine or placebo injection. Produced via immunoSEQ multiplex PCR; TCRdb's table is partial and in-frame only. The repertoire holds 380,000 or so clones, with 83% as singletons. This sequence was found in a person aged 18-65 years who received the Ad26.COV2.S COVID-19 vaccine or a placebo. Source: peripheral blood, taken in a trial of Ad26.COV2.S vaccine versus placebo. The chain links TRBV24-1 to TRBJ2-2, with 10 bases that match TRBD1. CDR3: CATSDPGQGAGELFF. The DNA for the CDR3 is TGTGCCACCAGTGACCCAGGACAGGGGGCCGGGGAGCTGTTTTTT.